This T cell receptor (beta chain) was profiled in a study of blood T cell repertoires in COVID-19. The assay was immunoSEQ multiplex PCR, and TCRdb's table has in-frame clones only and misses some. The data hold 350,000 to 400,000 clones, with approximately 86% observed a single time. This receptor was obtained from a woman in her sixties with COVID-19, enrolled during active disease. Sequenced input: peripheral blood.

The CDR3 bases are TGTGCCAGCAGCTGGGGGACAGGGGGCTTACAGTACTTC. The encoded protein is CASSWGTGGLQYF. The chain is built from TRBV5-5 and TRBJ2-7; 12 nucleotides align to TRBD1. The CDR3 is 13 residues long. The germline CDR1 and CDR2 sequences are SGHKS and YYEKEE (reference sequence). Germline trimming cut 3 bases from V and 10 bases from J; bases unmatched to any gene: 5.